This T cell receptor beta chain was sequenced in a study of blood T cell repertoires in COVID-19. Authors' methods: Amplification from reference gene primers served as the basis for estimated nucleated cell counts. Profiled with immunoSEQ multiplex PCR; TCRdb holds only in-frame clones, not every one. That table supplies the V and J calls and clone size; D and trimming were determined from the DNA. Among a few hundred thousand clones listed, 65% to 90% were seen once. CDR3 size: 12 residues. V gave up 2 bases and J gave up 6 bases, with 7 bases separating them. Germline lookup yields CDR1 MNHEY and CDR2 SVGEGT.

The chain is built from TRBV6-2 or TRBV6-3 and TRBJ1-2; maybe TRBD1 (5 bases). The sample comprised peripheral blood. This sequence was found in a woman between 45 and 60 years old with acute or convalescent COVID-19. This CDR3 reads CASSYLTDGYTF. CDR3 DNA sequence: TGTGCCAGCAGTTACCTGACAGATGGCTACACCTTC.